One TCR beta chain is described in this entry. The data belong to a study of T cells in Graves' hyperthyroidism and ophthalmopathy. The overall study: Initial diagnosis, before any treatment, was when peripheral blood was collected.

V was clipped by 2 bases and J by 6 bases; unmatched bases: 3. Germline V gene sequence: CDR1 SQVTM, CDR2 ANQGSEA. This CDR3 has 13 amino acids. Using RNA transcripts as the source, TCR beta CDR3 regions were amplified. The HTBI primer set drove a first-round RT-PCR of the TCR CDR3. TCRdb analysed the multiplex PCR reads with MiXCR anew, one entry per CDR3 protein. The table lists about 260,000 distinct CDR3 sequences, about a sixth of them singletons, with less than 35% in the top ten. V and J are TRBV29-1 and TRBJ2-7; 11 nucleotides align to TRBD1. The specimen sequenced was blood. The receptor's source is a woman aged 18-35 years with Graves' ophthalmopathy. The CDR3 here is CSVEPGTGGEQYF. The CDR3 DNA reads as TGCAGCGTTGAACCTGGGACAGGGGGCGAGCAGTACTTC.